Each of the 28 T cell receptor beta chains below was sequenced from the same sample in a study of OX40 agonist ivuxolimab in advanced cancers. Sequencing was performed with immunoSEQ multiplex PCR; in TCRdb, only in-frame clones are kept and a portion is missing. Of approximately 69,000 clones in the sample, 86% were seen once. The sample here was CD4+ or CD8+ T cells sorted from blood, taken in a trial of the OX40 agonist ivuxolimab. These receptors were collected from an adult with an advanced solid tumor such as melanoma, head and neck, liver or kidney cancer.

The chain uses TRBV19 and TRBJ1-5, with D uncertain. Trimming took off 6 bases at V and 2 bases at J, with 8 bases between the two ends. The V gene's germline CDR1 is LNHDA and CDR2 SQIVND (reference sequence). The CDR3 totals 13 residues. The CDR3 DNA sequence: TGTGCCAGTAGACCAACGGGCAATCAGCCCCAGCATTTT. Translation: CASRPTGNQPQHF.

The chain employs TRBV7-2 and TRBJ1-3; no reliable D call. The CDR3 extends over 15 amino acids. With 3 bases removed from V and 0 bases from J, the gap between germline ends came to 9 bases. Germline CDR1 reads SGHTA; CDR2 reads FQGNSA. The CDR3 nucleotides are TGTGCCAGCAGCTTCAGCTTTACCTCTGGAAACACCATATATTTT. Translated: CASSFSFTSGNTIYF.

This chain joins TRBV6-5 and TRBJ2-4; 7 nucleotides match TRBD1. The length of the CDR3 is 15 residues. The trim removed 2 bases at V and 5 bases at J, leaving 6 bases unmatched. Looked up from germline, CDR1 is MNHEY and CDR2 is SVGAGI. CDR3 protein: CASSYAGQDQNIQYF. The CDR3, as DNA: TGTGCCAGCAGTTACGCCGGACAGGACCAAAACATTCAGTACTTC.

V gene TRBV4-1 combines with J gene TRBJ1-1; possibly TRBD1 for D (6 bases). The length of the CDR3 is 14 residues. In germline, CDR1 is MGHRA, CDR2 YSYEKL. The V end lost 0 bases, the J end lost 4 bases, and 9 bases lay between the germline ends. The CDR3 region has the DNA TGCGCCAGCAGCCAAGAAGGGGGGCTCACTGAAGCTTTCTTT. Its translation is CASSQEGGLTEAFF.

This CDR3 reads CASSLVGTNTEAFF. CDR3 nucleotides: TGCGCCAGCAGCTTGGTGGGGACGAACACTGAAGCTTTCTTT. The J gene is TRBJ1-1, the V gene TRBV5-1, with a weak D call TRBD1 (5 bases). V was clipped by 0 bases and J by 1 base, with 7 bases between them. The CDR3 is 14 amino acids. Germline CDR1 is SGHRS and CDR2 is YFSETQ.

V usage is TRBV4-3 and J usage is TRBJ1-2; D gene unclear. The V gene's germline CDR1 is LGHNA and CDR2 YSLEER. Trimming removed 4 bases at V and 7 bases at J, with 22 bases between. The CDR3 is made up of 16 amino acids. The CDR3 coding sequence is TGCGCCAGCAGCCTTTACGTCCAACTGGGGAGTGGTGGCTACACCTTC. Encoded protein: CASSLYVQLGSGGYTF.

V and J are TRBV21-1 and TRBJ2-5; the table's D call TRBD1 went unverified against the DNA. The last part of the DNA fits TRBJ2-7 better; the J call may be wrong. TRBV21-1 has pseudogene status. This CDR3 is built from 14 residues. CDR3 in DNA: TGTGCCAGCAGCCTCGGACAGGGTACTTACGAGCAGTACTTC. Residues: CASSLGQGTYEQYF.

The CDR3: CASSAISRGYGQPQHF. The CDR3 DNA sequence: TGTGCCAGCAGCGCAATCTCCAGGGGGTATGGCCAGCCCCAGCATTTT. The chain couples TRBV7-8 to TRBJ1-5, with 7 bases fitting TRBD1. The V gene's germline CDR1 is SGHVS and CDR2 FQNEAQ. The CDR3 runs to 16 residues. Germline trimming cut 5 bases from V and 7 bases from J; bases unmatched to any gene: 14. Drawing the rest from reference TRBV7-8 and TRBJ1-5, the complete variable domain is GAGVSQSPRYKVAKRGQDVALRCDPISGHVSLFWYQQALGQGPEFLTYFQNEAQLDKSGLPSDRFFAERPEGSVSTLKIQRTQQEDSAVYLCASSAISRGYGQPQHFGDGTRLSIL.

V and J are TRBV5-1 and TRBJ2-3; perhaps D is TRBD1 or TRBD2 (5 bases each). Germline CDR1 SGHRS, CDR2 YFSETQ. The CDR3 spans 15 residues. V lost 5 bases and J 1 base, leaving 14 bases between the germline ends. The CDR3 DNA follows: TGCGCCAGCAGTCTTCGGGACCGACGCACAGATACGCAGTATTTT. Translated, it gives CASSLRDRRTDTQYF.

V usage is TRBV10-3 and J usage is TRBJ1-1; a weak D match, TRBD1 (5 bases). The CDR3 runs 16 residues. The germline V gene has CDR1 ENHRY and CDR2 SYGVKD. Trimming pared 0 bases from V and 2 bases from J, leaving 13 bases between. The CDR3 is CAISESTQGVNTEAFF. The CDR3 nucleotides are TGTGCCATCAGTGAGTCTACCCAGGGCGTTAACACTGAAGCTTTCTTT.

The chain employs TRBV7-2 and TRBJ2-7, with D possibly being TRBD1 (6 bases). Trimming shortened V by 1 base and J by 0 bases, and 10 bases separated the two germline ends. The CDR3 totals 15 residues. Per germline, CDR1 SGHTA and CDR2 FQGNSA. The CDR3, as DNA: TGTGCCAGCAGCTTAGAGGGGGACCCCTCCTACGAGCAGTACTTC. The encoded protein is CASSLEGDPSYEQYF.

The chain couples TRBV11-2 to TRBJ2-3; 14 positions match TRBD2. Germline assignment: CDR1 SGHAT and CDR2 FQNNGV. With 3 bases clipped from V and 3 bases from J, the junction kept 5 bases outside the gene matches. The CDR3 is 17 residues long. The CDR3 region has the DNA TGTGCCAGCAGCTTGGGGACTAGCGGGAGCGGGACAGATACGCAGTATTTT. It specifies CASSLGTSGSGTDTQYF.

This clone was picked up one time. This rearrangement joins TRBV7-9 to TRBJ2-7; D ambiguous. Germline CDR1 is SEHNR and CDR2 is FQNEAQ (reference sequence). V was shortened by 3 bases and J by 2 bases, with 8 bases between the two germline ends. The CDR3 runs to 13 residues. The CDR3 DNA is TGTGCCAGCAGCTTGGACGGACCCTACGAGCAGTACTTC. This sequence encodes CASSLDGPYEQYF.

V gene TRBV7-3 combines with J gene TRBJ2-3, with TRBD2 identical over 15 bases. The CDR3 is made up of 16 amino acids. Looked up from germline, CDR1 is SGHTA and CDR2 is FQGTGA. The trim removed 6 bases at V and 5 bases at J, leaving 6 bases unmatched. CDR3 residues: CASRLGLAGGQDTQYF. The CDR3 DNA follows: TGTGCCAGCAGACTAGGACTAGCGGGGGGGCAAGATACGCAGTATTTT.

This chain uses TRBV9 with TRBJ2-7; 9 positions match TRBD1. Trimming took 0 bases from V and 1 from J; bases not matched to a gene: 2. The CDR3 spans 15 residues. The germline V gene has CDR1 SGDLS and CDR2 YYNGEE. In DNA, the CDR3 is TGTGCCAGCAGCGTAGAGGGGACAGGGTCCTACGAGCAGTACTTC. It yields the protein CASSVEGTGSYEQYF.

The CDR3 nucleotides read TGTGCCAGCAGTTTGGGAGGATTGGACAGCTTATATGGCTACACCTTC. Its protein is CASSLGGLDSLYGYTF. The chain joins TRBV28 to TRBJ1-2; the D gene is possibly TRBD1 (6 bases). The germline V and J ends were trimmed by 3 bases and 5 bases, with 19 bases remaining between them. The CDR3 consists of 16 residues. Germline lookup yields CDR1 MDHEN and CDR2 SYDVKM.

The sample holds one count of this clone. This chain joins TRBV9 and TRBJ2-1; 7 bases line up with TRBD1. Per germline, CDR1 SGDLS and CDR2 YYNGEE. CDR3 size: 13 residues. Losses at the gene ends were 0 bases for V and 9 bases for J; bases not matched to a gene: 3. CDR3 nucleotide sequence: TGTGCCAGCAGCGTAGCACAGGGGATTGAGCAGTTCTTC. This gives the protein CASSVAQGIEQFF. The full variable domain, rest sourced from reference TRBV9 and TRBJ2-1, is DSGVTQTPKHLITATGQRVTLRCSPRSGDLSVYWYQQSLDQGLQFLIQYYNGEERAKGNILERFSAQQFPDLHSELNLSSLELGDSALYFCASSVAQGIEQFFGPGTRLTVL.

The V and J genes are TRBV30 and TRBJ2-5, with 8 nucleotides matching TRBD1. This CDR3 comprises 16 residues. Trimming took 1 base from V and 2 from J; bases not matched to a gene: 9. Germline V gene data show CDR1 as GTSNPN and CDR2 as SVGIG (reference sequence). CDR3 nucleotides: TGTGCCTGGAGTGGGACGTACGGGACAGGACAAGAGACCCAGTACTTC. Translated, it gives CAWSGTYGTGQETQYF.

The V and J genes are TRBV9 and TRBJ1-6, with 7 bases identical to TRBD1. V lost 3 bases, J lost 6 bases, and 6 bases stayed unmatched. CDR1 SGDLS and CDR2 YYNGEE come from the germline V gene. The length of the CDR3 is 15 residues. CDR3 region: CASSGDRVSNSPLHF. Here the CDR3 DNA reads TGTGCCAGCAGCGGAGACAGGGTCTCTAATTCACCCCTCCACTTT.

A word on this clone: Lacking the conserved final phenylalanine or tryptophan, this CDR3 likely reflects a read error. The DNA is left out, because the CDR3 cannot be placed on it with certainty; the CDR3 is given as TCRdb lists it. This chain uses TRBV5-8 with TRBJ2-3; the table's TRBD2 call for D was not verified on the DNA. Germline V gene lookup returns CDR1 SGHTS and CDR2 YDEGEE. The CDR3 length is 14 residues, termini included. The chain's CDR3 is CASSLAGTSGGANS.

The sample holds one count of this clone. The chain employs TRBV6-5 and TRBJ2-1, with 7 bases that match TRBD1. The CDR3 totals 12 residues. From germline, CDR1 is MNHEY and CDR2 SVGAGI. With V trimmed by 4 bases and J by 9 bases, 3 bases remained unmatched. The CDR3 protein is CASSFPGGEQFF. The CDR3 nucleotides are TGTGCCAGCAGTTTCCCAGGGGGTGAGCAGTTCTTC.

The chain recombines TRBV19 with TRBJ1-2; D uncertain. There are 12 residues in the CDR3. Trimming shortened V by 7 bases and J by 5 bases, and 11 bases separated the two germline ends. Germline V gives CDR1 LNHDA, CDR2 SQIVND (reference sequence). CDR3 coding DNA: TGTGCCAGTACCCCCTCTGGGTATGGCTACACCTTC. Translated: CASTPSGYGYTF.

This chain uses TRBV2 with TRBJ1-2; D call uncertain. The CDR3 runs 14 residues. The V end lost 0 bases, the J end lost 4 bases, and 9 bases lay between the germline ends. Germline loops: CDR1 SNHLY, CDR2 FYNNEI. CDR3 residues: CASSEAAESYGYTF. CDR3 DNA: TGTGCCAGCAGTGAAGCGGCGGAGTCCTATGGCTACACCTTC. The entire variable domain, with the rest obtained from reference TRBV2 and TRBJ1-2, is as follows: EPEVTQTPSHQVTQMGQEVILRCVPISNHLYFYWYRQILGQKVEFLVSFYNNEISEKSEIFDDQFSVERPDGSNFTLKIRSTKLEDSAMYFCASSEAAESYGYTFGSGTRLTVV.

The rearrangement uses TRBV27 and TRBJ1-5, with D possibly being TRBD1 (5 bases). Trimming pared 3 bases from V and 5 bases from J, leaving 17 bases between. This CDR3 has 16 residues. CDR1 is MNHEY, CDR2 SMNVEV, per germline (reference sequence). CDR3 in DNA: TGTGCCAGCAGTTTGGAGGGCGGCAGGGCTGATCAGCCCCAGCATTTT. Its translation: CASSLEGGRADQPQHF.

The table lists this clone with a count of one. V is TRBV28 and J is TRBJ1-5, with a possible D match to TRBD1 (5 bases). The germline V gene has CDR1 MDHEN and CDR2 SYDVKM. This CDR3 has 15 residues. V was shortened by 3 bases and J by 7 bases, with 16 bases between the two germline ends. The CDR3 is CASSFSGGEGQPQHF. The CDR3 nucleotides are TGTGCCAGCAGTTTCTCGGGGGGAGAGGGACAGCCCCAGCATTTT.

The rearrangement uses TRBV6-6 and TRBJ2-7; 9 bases agree with TRBD2. Trimming cost V 8 bases and J 1 base; bases outside gene matches: 9. In germline, CDR1 is MNHNY, CDR2 SVGAGI (reference sequence). The CDR3 is 15 residues long. Written as DNA, the CDR3 is TGTGCCAGCGGGGGTCGACTAGCGGAGTCCTACGAGCAGTACTTC. It encodes CASGGRLAESYEQYF.

This rearrangement joins TRBV5-1 to TRBJ2-7; 8 nucleotides match TRBD2. The CDR3 runs 16 residues. Trimming cost V 0 bases and J 3 bases; bases outside gene matches: 8. The germline gives CDR1 SGHRS, CDR2 YFSETQ. The CDR3 region is CASSLEPGTSSYEQYF. The DNA of the CDR3 is TGCGCCAGCAGCTTGGAGCCGGGGACTAGTAGCTACGAGCAGTACTTC. The complete variable domain, with remaining parts taken from reference TRBV5-1 and TRBJ2-7, reads KAGVTQTPRYLIKTRGQQVTLSCSPISGHRSVSWYQQTPGQGLQFLFEYFSETQRNKGNFPGRFSGRQFSNSRSEMNVSTLELGDSALYLCASSLEPGTSSYEQYFGPGTRLTVT.

The chain uses TRBV11-2 and TRBJ2-5, with D perhaps matching TRBD1 (5 bases). The germline gives CDR1 SGHAT, CDR2 FQNNGV. This CDR3 spans 15 amino acids. V lost 3 bases and J lost 6, with 17 bases in between. As DNA, the CDR3 is TGTGCCAGCAGCTTCCTGGGGCAGAACCCCAAGACCCAGTACTTC. Translation: CASSFLGQNPKTQYF.